The 10 T cell receptor beta chains below come from one sample, sequenced in a study of blood T cell repertoires in COVID-19. Profiled with immunoSEQ multiplex PCR; TCRdb holds only in-frame clones, not every one. The sample records a few hundred thousand clones, 80% to 90% being singletons. Sequencing was carried out using peripheral blood. These receptors were taken from a woman aged 50 to 65 with COVID-19, enrolled during active disease.

In DNA form, the CDR3 reads TGTGCCAGCAGCTTAAATAGCAGGGCCCAGCCCCAGCATTTT. Amino acids: CASSLNSRAQPQHF. The chain recombines TRBV7-2 with TRBJ1-5; a possible D gene is TRBD1 (5 bases). V lost 2 bases, J lost 7 bases, and 12 bases lay in between. This CDR3 is 14 amino acids long. Germline V gene data show CDR1 as SGHTA and CDR2 as FQGNSA.

The CDR3 DNA reads TGCGCCAGCAGCCTTAACATTGATGGCTACACCTTC. Translated: CASSLNIDGYTF. The chain recombines TRBV5-1 with TRBJ1-2; D is unclear. CDR1 SGHRS and CDR2 YFSETQ come from the germline V gene. The CDR3 consists of 12 residues. The V end lost 4 bases, the J end lost 6 bases, and 10 bases lay between the germline ends.

The chain recombines TRBV3-1 (or the pseudogene TRBV3-2) with TRBJ2-1; TRBD2 agrees at 9 bases. The CDR3 consists of 13 residues. J was trimmed by 6 bases and V by 7 bases; bases with no gene match: 4. CDR1 LGHDT and CDR2 YNNKEL come from the germline V gene (reference sequence). The DNA of the CDR3 is TGTGCCAGCAAGACTAGCGGTGGCAATGAGCAGTTCTTC. Its protein product is CASKTSGGNEQFF.

The J gene is TRBJ1-5, the V gene TRBV3-1 (or the pseudogene TRBV3-2); possible D gene TRBD1, 6 bases. The CDR3 is made up of 16 amino acids. Germline CDR1 LGHDT, CDR2 YNNKEL (reference sequence). V shed 3 bases and J shed 2 bases, with 14 bases lying between them. CDR3 in amino acids: CASSHSTRTGNQPQHF. The DNA of the CDR3 is TGTGCCAGCAGCCACTCCACCAGGACAGGCAATCAGCCCCAGCATTTT.

The chain has TRBV19 and TRBJ2-7, with 9 bases identical to TRBD2. This CDR3 has 15 residues. J was trimmed by 6 bases and V by 3 bases; bases with no gene match: 9. Germline V gene lookup returns CDR1 LNHDA and CDR2 SQIVND (reference sequence). As DNA, the CDR3 is TGTGCCAGTAGTATCCCAGGGGCGGGAGGGCCCGAGCAGTACTTC. Amino acid sequence: CASSIPGAGGPEQYF.

The chain uses TRBV2 and TRBJ1-2, with TRBD1 identical over 9 bases. The CDR3 extends over 14 amino acids. The V and J ends lost 6 bases and 2 bases, in that order; junction bases with no gene match: 4. CDR1 is SNHLY, CDR2 FYNNEI, per germline. The CDR3 loop reads CASSLGQGNYGYTF. In DNA form, the CDR3 reads TGTGCCAGCAGCCTCGGACAGGGGAACTATGGCTACACCTTC.

V is TRBV3-1 (or the pseudogene TRBV3-2) and J is TRBJ2-7; 10 bases are a match to TRBD2. Germline CDR1 and CDR2: LGHDT and YNNKEL (reference sequence). The ends lost 4 bases at V and 4 bases at J; junction bases unmatched: 7. The CDR3 extends over 15 amino acids. CDR3 DNA: TGTGCCAGCAGCCCCGGACTAGCGGAACTATACGAGCAGTACTTC. Residues: CASSPGLAELYEQYF.

The chain links TRBV19 to TRBJ2-5; D perhaps matches TRBD1 (5 bases). This CDR3 has 14 amino acids. The germline CDR1 and CDR2 sequences are LNHDA and SQIVND (reference sequence). Trimming stripped 5 bases from V and 3 bases from J, with 13 bases between. The CDR3 bases are TGTGCCAGTAGTCCCTGGGGCGGAAAAGAGACCCAGTACTTC. Translation gives CASSPWGGKETQYF.

This chain joins TRBV29-1 and TRBJ1-1; possible D gene TRBD1, 6 bases. The CDR3 covers 15 residues. Trimming removed 7 bases from V and 6 bases from J, with 24 bases in between. From germline, CDR1 is SQVTM and CDR2 ANQGSEA. This CDR3 is CSAARGAALAAEAFF. Written as DNA, the CDR3 is TGCAGCGCCGCTCGGGGGGCAGCATTAGCGGCTGAAGCTTTCTTT.

J is TRBJ2-1 and V is TRBV14; TRBD2 aligns across 15 bases. Trimming removed 4 bases from V and 7 bases from J; junction bases left unmatched: 2. The CDR3 has 15 amino acids. Germline values: CDR1 SGHDN, CDR2 FVKESK. As DNA, the CDR3 is TGTGCCAGCAGCCGGACTAGCGGGAGGGTGAATGAGCAGTTCTTC. Encoded protein: CASSRTSGRVNEQFF.